This passage covers 13 T cell receptor beta chains from one sample sequenced in a study of blood T cell repertoires in COVID-19. Sequencing used immunoSEQ multiplex PCR; TCRdb keeps in-frame clones, though not all of them. The sample shows under 300,000 clones, around 86% of them seen only once. The sequenced sample consisted of peripheral blood. Receptors originate from a man aged 30 to 45 who had recovered from COVID-19.

V is TRBV11-2 and J is TRBJ2-1; TRBD1 matches at 7 bases. The CDR3 loop spans 15 amino acids. Germline loops: CDR1 SGHAT, CDR2 FQNNGV. Trimming at V came to 5 bases and at J to 0 bases, leaving 4 bases not matched to a gene. Here the CDR3 reads CASSLAGGSYNEQFF. In DNA, the CDR3 is TGTGCCAGCAGCCTGGCAGGGGGCTCCTACAATGAGCAGTTCTTC.

V is TRBV7-2 and J is TRBJ2-5; 10 nucleotides line up with TRBD2. Unmatched junction bases numbered 7, after V lost 1 base and J lost 5 bases. Looked up from germline, CDR1 is SGHTA and CDR2 is FQGNSA. The CDR3 extends over 16 amino acids. The CDR3 is CASSLGPSGGWETQYF. The CDR3 nucleotides read TGTGCCAGCAGCTTAGGTCCTAGCGGGGGATGGGAGACCCAGTACTTC.

The chain has TRBV28 and TRBJ2-1; 8 bases align to TRBD1. Trimming took 6 bases from V and 4 from J; bases not matched to a gene: 8. The CDR3 totals 15 residues. Germline V gene sequence: CDR1 MDHEN, CDR2 SYDVKM. The CDR3 protein is CASRPGQGIYNEQFF. The CDR3, as DNA: TGTGCCAGCAGACCCGGACAGGGAATTTACAATGAGCAGTTCTTC.

The CDR3 bases are TGTGCCAGCAGCTTAGTGGCGGGATCGGGCACAGATACGCAGTATTTT. It encodes CASSLVAGSGTDTQYF. The V call is TRBV7-8, the J call TRBJ2-3; a possible D gene is TRBD2 (6 bases). The CDR3 consists of 16 residues. The germline V and J ends were trimmed by 1 base and 1 base, with 12 bases remaining between them. CDR1 SGHVS and CDR2 FQNEAQ come from the germline V gene.

V is TRBV23-1 and J is TRBJ2-7; D gene ambiguous. TRBV23-1 is filed as an ORF, its function uncertain. This CDR3 region has 14 residues. Between the trimmed V and J ends, which lost 7 bases and 5 bases, there was a span of 18 bases. The CDR3 region has the DNA TGCGCCAGCATATCGGGTCCAAAAAGCCACGAGCAGTACTTC. Its protein product is CASISGPKSHEQYF.

In its sample, this clone was seen once. This rearrangement joins TRBV10-1 to TRBJ1-1, with 10 bases that match TRBD1. The CDR3 loop spans 12 amino acids. Trimming removed 6 bases from V and 6 bases from J; junction bases left unmatched: 1. Germline V gene data show CDR1 as WNHNN and CDR2 as SYGVQD (reference sequence). CDR3 nucleotide sequence: TGCGCCAGCAGCGGGACAGGGGCTGAAGCTTTCTTT. Translating gives CASSGTGAEAFF.

The chain employs TRBV25-1 and TRBJ1-1, with D uncertain. This CDR3 has 12 amino acids. Per the germline V gene, CDR1 is MGHDK and CDR2 is SYGVNS. V was shortened by 3 bases and J by 11 bases, with 13 bases between the two germline ends. CDR3 coding DNA: TGTGCCAGCAGTGATGCCTTTTTTGAGGCTTTCTTT. Translated, it gives CASSDAFFEAFF. The whole variable domain, filled in from reference TRBV25-1 and TRBJ1-1, reads EADIYQTPRYLVIGTGKKITLECSQTMGHDKMYWYQQDPGMELHLIHYSYGVNSTEKGDLSSESTVSRIRTEHFPLTLESARPSHTSQYLCASSDAFFEAFFGQGTRLTVV.

This chain joins TRBV28 and TRBJ1-5; 7 bases are a match to TRBD1. J lost 2 bases, V lost 3 bases, and 4 bases had no gene match. CDR3 length: 15 amino acids. CDR1 MDHEN and CDR2 SYDVKM come from the germline V gene. CDR3 in amino acids: CASSFHGQGNQPQHF. DNA of the CDR3: TGTGCCAGCAGTTTTCATGGACAGGGCAATCAGCCCCAGCATTTT.

The chain combines TRBV5-1 with TRBJ2-7; D is possibly TRBD1 (6 bases). Germline V gene lookup returns CDR1 SGHRS and CDR2 YFSETQ. The CDR3 spans 16 residues. Trimming left V 0 bases short and J 3 bases short, with 16 bases between. CDR3 DNA: TGCGCCAGCAGCTTGGGGACAGTTACAGTATTCTACGAGCAGTACTTC. Amino acid sequence: CASSLGTVTVFYEQYF.

The genes are TRBV9 and TRBJ2-1; 11 bases agree with TRBD2. There are 17 residues in the CDR3. The germline CDR1 and CDR2 sequences are SGDLS and YYNGEE. J gave up 2 bases and V 4 bases, and 8 bases lay outside the gene matches. The CDR3 nucleotides read TGTGCCAGCAGCCCTAGACTAGCGGGGCTTACCTACAATGAGCAGTTCTTC. Amino acids: CASSPRLAGLTYNEQFF.

The genes are TRBV4-3 and TRBJ2-3; 7 nucleotides agree with TRBD2. V gave up 3 bases and J gave up 11 bases; unmatched junction bases: 5. The CDR3 runs to 12 residues. Per the germline V gene, CDR1 is LGHNA and CDR2 is YSLEER. The CDR3 bases are TGCGCCAGCAGCCAGGGAGGGCAGGAGCAGTATTTT. It specifies CASSQGGQEQYF.

The chain employs TRBV7-7 and TRBJ2-3, with D possibly matching TRBD1 (6 bases). Germline V gene data show CDR1 as SSHAT and CDR2 as FNYEAQ (reference sequence). V lost 5 bases, J lost 4 bases, and 13 bases lay in between. The CDR3 sequence is 14 residues long. In nucleotides, the CDR3 is TGTGCCAGCAGCAATGGGGGCGACGCAGATACGCAGTATTTT. Translation gives CASSNGGDADTQYF. The full variable domain, rest sourced from reference TRBV7-7 and TRBJ2-3, is GAGVSQSPRYKVTKRGQDVTLRCDPISSHATLYWYQQALGQGPEFLTYFNYEAQPDKSGLPSDRFSAERPEGSISTLTIQRTEQRDSAMYRCASSNGGDADTQYFGPGTRLTVL.

The V call is TRBV6-4, the J call TRBJ2-5; a possible D gene is TRBD1 (6 bases). Trimming stripped 6 bases from V and 2 bases from J, with 10 bases between. The CDR3 totals 13 residues. Germline CDR1 and CDR2: MRHNA and SNTAGT. CDR3 coding DNA: TGTGCCAGCAGCGTTGACAGGCAAGAGACCCAGTACTTC. Amino acid sequence: CASSVDRQETQYF.